A selection of T cell receptor beta chains follows, all from one sample in a study of cytotoxic CD8 clonotypes in ibrutinib-treated CLL. The data were produced by immunoSEQ multiplex PCR, yet TCRdb's version contains in-frame clones alone and is incomplete. The sample lists 250,000 to 350,000 clones; roughly four fifths were seen once. Here the sequenced sample was PBMCs, taken at disease progression, from a patient treated with ibrutinib. The receptors derive from a human donor with chronic lymphocytic leukemia. The CDR3 runs from the conserved cysteine through the conserved F or W. D genes are given only for firm matches. Some rows have no size entry. The others give once, few or many, or a class for an expanded clone.

J gene: TRBJ1-1
clone size: .
D gene: .
V gene: TRBV28
CDR3 protein: CASTQGNTEAFF
CDR3 DNA: TGTGCCAGCACCCAGGGGAACACTGAAGCTTTCTTT

J gene: TRBJ2-7
clone size: .
D gene: .
V gene: TRBV6-6
CDR3 protein: CASSYIGRDEQYF
CDR3 DNA: TGTGCCAGCAGTTACATAGGTCGGGACGAGCAGTACTTC

J gene: TRBJ2-7
clone size: .
D gene: .
V gene: TRBV27
CDR3 protein: CASSSTGFLEQYF
CDR3 DNA: TGTGCCAGCAGTTCAACAGGGTTTCTCGAGCAGTACTTC

J gene: TRBJ2-7
clone size: .
D gene: TRBD2
V gene: TRBV18
CDR3 protein: CASSPGERGRLNEQYF
CDR3 DNA: TGTGCCAGCTCGCCCGGGGAGCGGGGGAGGTTAAACGAGCAGTACTTC

J gene: TRBJ2-6
clone size: .
D gene: .
V gene: TRBV6-4
CDR3 protein: CASSDVGYPSGANVLTF
CDR3 DNA: TGTGCCAGCAGTGACGTGGGGTATCCTTCGGGGGCCAACGTCCTGACTTTC

J gene: TRBJ2-1
clone size: .
D gene: .
V gene: TRBV27
CDR3 protein: CASSFFPESEQFF
CDR3 DNA: TGTGCCAGCAGTTTCTTCCCGGAGAGTGAGCAGTTCTTC

J gene: TRBJ2-5
clone size: .
D gene: .
V gene: TRBV7-9
CDR3 protein: CASSIGQWGETQYF
CDR3 DNA: TGTGCCAGCAGCATCGGACAGTGGGGAGAGACCCAGTACTTC

J gene: TRBJ2-7
clone size: .
D gene: .
V gene: TRBV15
CDR3 protein: CATSRDTQYEQYF
CDR3 DNA: TGTGCCACCAGCAGAGATACACAATACGAGCAGTACTTC

J gene: TRBJ2-2
clone size: few
D gene: .
V gene: TRBV5-4
CDR3 protein: CASSQNTGELFF
CDR3 DNA: TGTGCCAGCAGCCAGAACACCGGGGAGCTGTTTTTT

J gene: TRBJ2-1
clone size: .
D gene: .
V gene: TRBV9
CDR3 protein: CASSVGGRGEQFF
CDR3 DNA: TGTGCCAGCAGCGTAGGTGGTAGGGGTGAGCAGTTCTTC

J gene: TRBJ1-1
clone size: .
D gene: .
V gene: TRBV15
CDR3 protein: CATSEGIWTFF
CDR3 DNA: TGTGCCACCAGCGAGGGGATTTGGACTTTCTTT

J gene: TRBJ2-2
clone size: .
D gene: TRBD2
V gene: TRBV9
CDR3 protein: CASSGTSGGTGELFF
CDR3 DNA: TGTGCCAGCAGCGGGACTAGCGGGGGCACCGGGGAGCTGTTTTTT